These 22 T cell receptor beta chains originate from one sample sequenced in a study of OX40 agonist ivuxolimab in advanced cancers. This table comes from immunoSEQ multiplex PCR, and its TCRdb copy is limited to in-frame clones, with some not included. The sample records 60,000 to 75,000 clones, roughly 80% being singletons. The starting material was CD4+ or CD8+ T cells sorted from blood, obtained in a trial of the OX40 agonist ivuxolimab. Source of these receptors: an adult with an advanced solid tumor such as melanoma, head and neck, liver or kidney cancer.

The CDR3 sequence: CASTGTGFYEQYF. CDR3 nucleotides: TGCGCCAGCACCGGGACAGGCTTCTACGAGCAGTACTTC. The V and J genes are TRBV5-1 and TRBJ2-7; 8 positions match TRBD1. V lost 6 bases, J lost 3 bases, and 5 bases stayed unmatched. This CDR3 has 13 amino acids. Per the germline V gene, CDR1 is SGHRS and CDR2 is YFSETQ.

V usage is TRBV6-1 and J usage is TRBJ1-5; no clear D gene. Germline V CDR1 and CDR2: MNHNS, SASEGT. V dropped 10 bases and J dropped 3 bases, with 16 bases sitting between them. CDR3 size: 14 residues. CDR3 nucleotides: TGTGCCACAGCAATAGCCGGAAACAATCAGCCCCAGCATTTT. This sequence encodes CATAIAGNNQPQHF.

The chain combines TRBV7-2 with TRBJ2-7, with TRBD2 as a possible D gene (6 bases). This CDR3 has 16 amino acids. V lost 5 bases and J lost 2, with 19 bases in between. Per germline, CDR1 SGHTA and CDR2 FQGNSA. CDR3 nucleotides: TGTGCCAGCAGCCAAGAACTAAGCGGGCTTACCTACGAGCAGTACTTC. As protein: CASSQELSGLTYEQYF.

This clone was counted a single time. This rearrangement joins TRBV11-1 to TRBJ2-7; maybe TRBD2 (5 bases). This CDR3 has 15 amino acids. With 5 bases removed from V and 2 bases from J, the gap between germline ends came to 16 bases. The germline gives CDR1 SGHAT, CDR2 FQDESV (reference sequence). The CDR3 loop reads CASSPRRGKTYEQYF. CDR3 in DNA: TGTGCCAGCAGCCCTAGACGGGGTAAAACCTACGAGCAGTACTTC.

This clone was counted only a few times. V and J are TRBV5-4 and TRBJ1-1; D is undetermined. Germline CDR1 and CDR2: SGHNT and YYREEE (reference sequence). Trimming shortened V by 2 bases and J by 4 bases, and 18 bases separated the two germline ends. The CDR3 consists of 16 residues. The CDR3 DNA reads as TGTGCCAGCAGCTTAGGTATCGAGGCAGGTGGCACTGAAGCTTTCTTT. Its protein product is CASSLGIEAGGTEAFF. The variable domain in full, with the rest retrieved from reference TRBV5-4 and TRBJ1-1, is ETGVTQSPTHLIKTRGQQVTLRCSSQSGHNTVSWYQQALGQGPQFIFQYYREEENGRGNFPPRFSGLQFPNYSSELNVNALELDDSALYLCASSLGIEAGGTEAFFGQGTRLTVV.

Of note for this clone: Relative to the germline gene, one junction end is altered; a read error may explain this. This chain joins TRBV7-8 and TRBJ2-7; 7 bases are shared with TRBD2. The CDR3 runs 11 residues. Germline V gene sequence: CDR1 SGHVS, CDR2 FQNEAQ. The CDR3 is CASSSGTIEVF. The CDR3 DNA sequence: TGTGCCAGCAGCTCCGGGACTATCGAGGTCTTC.

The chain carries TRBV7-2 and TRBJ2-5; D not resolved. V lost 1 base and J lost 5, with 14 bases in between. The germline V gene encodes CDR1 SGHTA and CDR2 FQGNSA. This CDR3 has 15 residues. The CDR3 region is CASSLVAPRKETQYF. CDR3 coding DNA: TGTGCCAGCAGCTTAGTCGCCCCCAGGAAGGAGACCCAGTACTTC.

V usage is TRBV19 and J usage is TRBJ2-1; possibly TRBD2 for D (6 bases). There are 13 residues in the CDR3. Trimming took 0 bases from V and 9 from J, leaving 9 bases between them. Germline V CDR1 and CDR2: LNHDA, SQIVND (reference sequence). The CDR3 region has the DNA TGTGCCAGTAGTATAGATCGGGGGAGTGAGCAGTTCTTC. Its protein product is CASSIDRGSEQFF.

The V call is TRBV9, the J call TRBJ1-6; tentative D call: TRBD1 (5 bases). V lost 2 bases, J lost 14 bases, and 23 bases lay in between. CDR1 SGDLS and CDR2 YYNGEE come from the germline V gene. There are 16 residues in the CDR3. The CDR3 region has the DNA TGTGCCAGCAGCGTCTCCTGGGGGGGAGGGGAGTTCACCCTCCACTTT. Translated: CASSVSWGGGEFTLHF.

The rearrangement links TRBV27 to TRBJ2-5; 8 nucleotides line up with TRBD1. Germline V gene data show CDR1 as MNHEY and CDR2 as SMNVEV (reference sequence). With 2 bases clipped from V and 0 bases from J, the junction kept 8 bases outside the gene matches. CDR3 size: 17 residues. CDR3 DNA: TGTGCCAGCAGTTTAGGGCAGGGGGCTGGGTACCAAGAGACCCAGTACTTC. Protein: CASSLGQGAGYQETQYF.

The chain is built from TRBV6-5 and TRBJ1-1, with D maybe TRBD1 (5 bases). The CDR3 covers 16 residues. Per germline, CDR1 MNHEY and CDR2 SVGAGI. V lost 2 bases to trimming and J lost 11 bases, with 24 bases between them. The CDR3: CASSYRTPRDGEGAFF. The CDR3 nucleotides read TGTGCCAGCAGTTACCGAACTCCCCGGGACGGGGAAGGGGCTTTCTTT.

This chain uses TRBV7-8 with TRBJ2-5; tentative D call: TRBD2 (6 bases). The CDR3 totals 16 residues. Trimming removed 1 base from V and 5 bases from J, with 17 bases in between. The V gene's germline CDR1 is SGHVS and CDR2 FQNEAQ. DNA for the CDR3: TGTGCCAGCAGCTTAGGAGCTCGCGGGGTCGGGGAGACCCAGTACTTC. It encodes CASSLGARGVGETQYF.

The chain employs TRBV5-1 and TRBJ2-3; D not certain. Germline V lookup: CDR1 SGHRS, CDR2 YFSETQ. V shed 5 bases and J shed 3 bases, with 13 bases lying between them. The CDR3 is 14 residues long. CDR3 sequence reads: CASRETSTTDTQYF. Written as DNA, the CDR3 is TGCGCCAGCAGGGAGACAAGTACGACAGATACGCAGTATTTT.

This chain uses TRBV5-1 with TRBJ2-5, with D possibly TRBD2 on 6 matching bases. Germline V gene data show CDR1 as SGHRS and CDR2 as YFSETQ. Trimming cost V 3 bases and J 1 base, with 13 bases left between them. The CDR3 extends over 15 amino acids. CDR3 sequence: CASSWGTLSQETQYF. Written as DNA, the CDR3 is TGCGCCAGCAGCTGGGGGACTCTCTCCCAAGAGACCCAGTACTTC. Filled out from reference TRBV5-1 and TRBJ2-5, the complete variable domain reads KAGVTQTPRYLIKTRGQQVTLSCSPISGHRSVSWYQQTPGQGLQFLFEYFSETQRNKGNFPGRFSGRQFSNSRSEMNVSTLELGDSALYLCASSWGTLSQETQYFGPGTRLLVL.

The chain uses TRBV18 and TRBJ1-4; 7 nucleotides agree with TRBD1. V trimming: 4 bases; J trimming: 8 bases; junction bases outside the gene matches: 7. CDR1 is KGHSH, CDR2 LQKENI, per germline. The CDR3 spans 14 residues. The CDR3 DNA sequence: TGTGCCAGCTCACTCGGACAGGACCCAGAAAAACTGTTTTTT. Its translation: CASSLGQDPEKLFF.

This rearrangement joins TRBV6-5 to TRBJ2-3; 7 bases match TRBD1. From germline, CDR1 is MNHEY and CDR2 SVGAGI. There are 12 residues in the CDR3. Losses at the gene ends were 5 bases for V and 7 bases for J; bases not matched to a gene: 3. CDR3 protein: CASSPGGNTQYF. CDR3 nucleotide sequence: TGTGCCAGCAGTCCAGGGGGTAATACGCAGTATTTT.

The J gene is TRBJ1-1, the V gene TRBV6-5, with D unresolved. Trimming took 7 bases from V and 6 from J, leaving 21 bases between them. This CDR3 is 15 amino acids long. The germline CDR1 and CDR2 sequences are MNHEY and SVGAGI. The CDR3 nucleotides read TGTGCCAGCACTCGGGCGGGTTCCTTAAAGGCTGAAGCTTTCTTT. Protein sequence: CASTRAGSLKAEAFF.

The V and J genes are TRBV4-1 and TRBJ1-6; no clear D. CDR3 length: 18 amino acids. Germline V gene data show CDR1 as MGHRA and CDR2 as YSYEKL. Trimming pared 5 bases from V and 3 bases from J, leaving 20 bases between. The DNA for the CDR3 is TGCGCCAGCAGCACCCTAAAGGCCACTAGCGGCTATAATTCACCCCTCCACTTT. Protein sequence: CASSTLKATSGYNSPLHF.

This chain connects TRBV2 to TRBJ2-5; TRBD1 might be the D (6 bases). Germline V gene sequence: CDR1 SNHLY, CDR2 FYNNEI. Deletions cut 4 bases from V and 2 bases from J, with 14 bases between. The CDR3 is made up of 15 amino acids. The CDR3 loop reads CASSALGHSQETQYF. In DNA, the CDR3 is TGTGCCAGCAGTGCCTTGGGACACTCACAAGAGACCCAGTACTTC.

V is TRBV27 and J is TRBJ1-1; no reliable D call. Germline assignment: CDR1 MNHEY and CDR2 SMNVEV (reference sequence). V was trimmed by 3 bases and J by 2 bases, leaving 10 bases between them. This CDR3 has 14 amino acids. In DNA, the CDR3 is TGTGCCAGCAGTTTTTTAGGGATAAACACTGAAGCTTTCTTT. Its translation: CASSFLGINTEAFF.

CDR3 loop: CASSPGQGRRYEQYF. As DNA, the CDR3 is TGCGCCAGCAGCCCCGGACAGGGAAGGCGCTACGAGCAGTACTTC. The genes are TRBV5-1 and TRBJ2-5; TRBD1 aligns across 8 bases. The DNA end favors TRBJ2-7, so the J call may be wrong. The CDR3 has 15 amino acids. CDR1 is SGHRS, CDR2 YFSETQ, per germline.

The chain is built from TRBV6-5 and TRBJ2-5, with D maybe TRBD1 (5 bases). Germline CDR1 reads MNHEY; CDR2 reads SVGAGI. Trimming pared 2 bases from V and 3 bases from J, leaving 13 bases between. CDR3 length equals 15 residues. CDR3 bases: TGTGCCAGCAGTTACGGAAATGGGGCGGAAGAGACCCAGTACTTC. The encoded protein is CASSYGNGAEETQYF.